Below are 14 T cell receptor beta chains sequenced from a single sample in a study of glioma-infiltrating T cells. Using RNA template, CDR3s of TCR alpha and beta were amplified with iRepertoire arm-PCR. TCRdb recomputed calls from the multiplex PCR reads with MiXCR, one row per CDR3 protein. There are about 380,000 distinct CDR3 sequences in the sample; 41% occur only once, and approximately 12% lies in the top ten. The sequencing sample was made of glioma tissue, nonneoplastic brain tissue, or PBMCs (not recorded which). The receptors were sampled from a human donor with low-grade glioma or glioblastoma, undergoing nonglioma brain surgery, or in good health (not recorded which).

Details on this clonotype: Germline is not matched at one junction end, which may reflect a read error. This chain's CDR3 is CASSLYMNTEALF. Written as DNA, the CDR3 is TGTGCCAGCAGCTTGTATATGAACACTGAAGCTCTCTTT. The chain recombines TRBV7-2 with TRBJ1-1; D gene ambiguous. This CDR3 comprises 13 residues. The germline V gene has CDR1 SGHTA and CDR2 FQGNSA.

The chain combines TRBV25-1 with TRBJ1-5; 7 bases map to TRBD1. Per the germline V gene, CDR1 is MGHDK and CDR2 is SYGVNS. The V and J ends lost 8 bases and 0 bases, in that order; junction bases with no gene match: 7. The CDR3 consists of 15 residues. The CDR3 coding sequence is TGTGCCAGCCGGGACAGCAAATTTAGCAATCAGCCCCAGCATTTT. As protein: CASRDSKFSNQPQHF.

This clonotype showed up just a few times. CDR3 amino acids: CASSLSQDNEQFF. The CDR3 DNA sequence: TGTGCCAGCAGCTTAAGTCAAGACAATGAGCAGTTCTTC. The chain recombines TRBV7-3 with TRBJ2-1, with no clear D. In germline, CDR1 is SGHTA, CDR2 FQGTGA. The V end lost 1 base, the J end lost 5 bases, and 6 bases lay between the germline ends. The CDR3 is made up of 13 amino acids.

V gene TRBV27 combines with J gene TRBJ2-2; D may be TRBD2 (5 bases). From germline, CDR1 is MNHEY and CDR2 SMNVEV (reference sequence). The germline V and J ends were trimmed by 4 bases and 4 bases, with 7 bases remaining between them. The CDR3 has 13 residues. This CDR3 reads CASSYGSTGELFF. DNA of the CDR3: TGTGCCAGCAGTTATGGGAGCACCGGGGAGCTGTTTTTT.

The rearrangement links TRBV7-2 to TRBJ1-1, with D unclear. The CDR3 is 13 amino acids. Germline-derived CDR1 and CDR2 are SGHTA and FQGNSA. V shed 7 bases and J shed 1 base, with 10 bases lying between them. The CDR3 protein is CASTYYRNTEAFF. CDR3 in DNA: TGTGCCAGCACCTACTATCGGAACACTGAAGCTTTCTTT. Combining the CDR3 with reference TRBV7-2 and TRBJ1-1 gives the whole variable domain GAGVSQSPSNKVTEKGKDVELRCDPISGHTALYWYRQSLGQGLEFLIYFQGNSAPDKSGLPSDRFSAERTGGSVSTLTIQRTQQEDSAVYLCASTYYRNTEAFFGQGTRLTVV.

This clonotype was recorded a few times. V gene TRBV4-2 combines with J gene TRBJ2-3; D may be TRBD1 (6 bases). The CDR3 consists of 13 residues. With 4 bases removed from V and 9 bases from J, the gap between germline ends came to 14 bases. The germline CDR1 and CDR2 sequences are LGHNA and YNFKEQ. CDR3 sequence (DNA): TGTGCCAGCAGCCTCAGAGGGGGACGAACGCAGTATTTT. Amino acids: CASSLRGGRTQYF.

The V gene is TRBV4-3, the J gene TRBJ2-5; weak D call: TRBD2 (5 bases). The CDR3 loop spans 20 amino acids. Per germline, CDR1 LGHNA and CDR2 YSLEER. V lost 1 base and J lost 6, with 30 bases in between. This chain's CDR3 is CASSQGHLRVSPLESKTQYF. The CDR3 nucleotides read TGCGCCAGCAGCCAAGGACACTTGCGGGTTAGCCCCCTTGAGTCCAAGACCCAGTACTTC.

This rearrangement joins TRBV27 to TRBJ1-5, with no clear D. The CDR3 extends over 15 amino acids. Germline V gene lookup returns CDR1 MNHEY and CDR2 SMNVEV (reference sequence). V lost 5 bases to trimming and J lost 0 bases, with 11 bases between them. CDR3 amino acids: CASSPDSFSNQPQHF. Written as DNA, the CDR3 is TGTGCCAGCAGTCCTGATTCTTTTAGCAATCAGCCCCAGCATTTT.

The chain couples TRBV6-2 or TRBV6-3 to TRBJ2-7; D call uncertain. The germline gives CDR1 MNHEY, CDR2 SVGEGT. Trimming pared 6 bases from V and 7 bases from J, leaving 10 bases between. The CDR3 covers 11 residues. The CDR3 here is CASSAPGEQYF. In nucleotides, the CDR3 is TGTGCCAGCAGCGCACCCGGGGAGCAGTACTTC.

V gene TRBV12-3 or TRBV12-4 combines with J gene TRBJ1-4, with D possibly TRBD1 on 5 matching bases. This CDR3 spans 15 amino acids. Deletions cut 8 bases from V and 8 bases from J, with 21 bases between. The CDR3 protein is CASSRSSQGGEKLFF. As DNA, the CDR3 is TGTGCCAGCTCTCGTAGTTCCCAGGGAGGGGAAAAACTGTTTTTT.

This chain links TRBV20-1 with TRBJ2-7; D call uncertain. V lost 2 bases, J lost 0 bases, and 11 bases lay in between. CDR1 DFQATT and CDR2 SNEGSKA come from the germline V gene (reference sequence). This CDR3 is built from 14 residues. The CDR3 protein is CSARYRLRSYEQYF. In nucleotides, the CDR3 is TGCAGTGCTAGATATCGCTTGCGCTCCTACGAGCAGTACTTC.

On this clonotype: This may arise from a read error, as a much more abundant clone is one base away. The CDR3 coding sequence is TGTGCCAGCAGCGTAGGGGACGAGCAGTACTTC. This encodes CASSVGDEQYF. The chain has TRBV6-2 or TRBV6-3 and TRBJ2-7; tentative D call: TRBD1 (5 bases). This CDR3 has 11 residues. Between the trimmed V and J ends, which lost 6 bases and 5 bases, there was a span of 8 bases. CDR1 is MNHEY and CDR2 is SVGEGT in the germline V gene.

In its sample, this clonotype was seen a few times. The CDR3 sequence: CASRSGQGGGETQYF. In DNA form, the CDR3 reads TGTGCCAGCAGGTCGGGACAGGGCGGCGGAGAGACCCAGTACTTC. The V call is TRBV6-1, the J call TRBJ2-5; the match to TRBD1 covers 9 bases. The germline gives CDR1 MNHNS, CDR2 SASEGT. Trimming at V came to 6 bases and at J to 4 bases, leaving 9 bases not matched to a gene. The CDR3 has 15 residues.

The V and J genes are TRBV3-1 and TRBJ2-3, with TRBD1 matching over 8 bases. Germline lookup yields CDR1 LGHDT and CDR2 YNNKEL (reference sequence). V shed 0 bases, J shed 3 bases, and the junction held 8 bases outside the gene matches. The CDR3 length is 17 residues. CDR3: CASSQDQQGAFTDTQYF. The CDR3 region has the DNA TGTGCCAGCAGCCAAGATCAGCAGGGGGCCTTTACAGATACGCAGTATTTT.